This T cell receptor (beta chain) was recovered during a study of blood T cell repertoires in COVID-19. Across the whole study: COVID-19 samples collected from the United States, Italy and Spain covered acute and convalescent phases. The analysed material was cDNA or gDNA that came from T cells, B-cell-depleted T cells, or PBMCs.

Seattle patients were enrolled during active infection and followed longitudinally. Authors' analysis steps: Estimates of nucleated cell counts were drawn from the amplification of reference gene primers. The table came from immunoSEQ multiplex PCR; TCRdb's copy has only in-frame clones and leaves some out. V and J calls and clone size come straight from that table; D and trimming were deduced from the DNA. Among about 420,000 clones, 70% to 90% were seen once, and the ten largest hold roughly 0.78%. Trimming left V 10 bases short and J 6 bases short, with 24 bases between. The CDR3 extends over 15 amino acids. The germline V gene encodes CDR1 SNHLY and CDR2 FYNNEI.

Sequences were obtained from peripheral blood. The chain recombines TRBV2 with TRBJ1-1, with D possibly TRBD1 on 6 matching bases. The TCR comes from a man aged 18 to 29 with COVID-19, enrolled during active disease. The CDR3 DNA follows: TGTGCCACCCAGGGGACGGGGAGGGGCCAACCTGAAGCTTTCTTT. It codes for CATQGTGRGQPEAFF.